The clone carrying this T cell receptor (beta chain) was picked up a small number of times. What it binds is unknown. Data came from immunoSEQ multiplex PCR; TCRdb stores just in-frame clones and leaves some out. The sample includes roughly 86,000 clones, approximately 83% seen only once; the top ten take 2% to 2.5%. This sample was included in a study of ipilimumab plus nivolumab after autologous stem cell transplantation. About the research overall: Median doses per patient: a few ipilimumab, under 10 nivolumab. Study results and limitations: TCR repertoire, Treg phenotype and gut microbiota reportedly support more study of this approach.

Germline values: CDR1 LNHDA, CDR2 SQIVND (reference sequence). The length of the CDR3 is 15 residues. With 7 bases clipped from V and 4 bases from J, the junction kept 8 bases outside the gene matches. Starting 14 to 28 days after autologous transplant, ipilimumab 1 mg/kg was given. Patients got 3 mg/kg IV nivolumab weeks 1, 4, 7, 10, then biweekly through week 26. The gene calls are TRBV19 and TRBJ2-4; TRBD1 matches at 9 bases. Sequences were derived from PBMCs, sampled in a trial of ipilimumab plus nivolumab as post-transplant consolidation. The source is a male donor with diffuse large B-cell lymphoma. CDR3: CASKAGGQGKNIQYF. The CDR3 nucleotides read TGTGCCAGTAAGGCCGGGGGACAGGGAAAAAACATTCAGTACTTC.